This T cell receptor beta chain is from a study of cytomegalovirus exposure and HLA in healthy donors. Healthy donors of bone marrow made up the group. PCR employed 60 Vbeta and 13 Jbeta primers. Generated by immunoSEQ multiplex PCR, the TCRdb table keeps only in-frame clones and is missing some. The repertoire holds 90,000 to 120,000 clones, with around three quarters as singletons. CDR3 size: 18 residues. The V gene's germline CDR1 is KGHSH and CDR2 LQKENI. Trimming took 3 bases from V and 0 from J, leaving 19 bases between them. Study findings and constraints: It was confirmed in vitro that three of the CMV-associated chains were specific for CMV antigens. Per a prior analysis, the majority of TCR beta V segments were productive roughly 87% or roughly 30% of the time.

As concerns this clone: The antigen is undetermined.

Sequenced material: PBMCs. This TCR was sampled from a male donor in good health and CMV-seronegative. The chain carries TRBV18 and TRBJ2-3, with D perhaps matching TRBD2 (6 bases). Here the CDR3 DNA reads TGTGCCAGCTCACCTCTCCCACCGGGCGGGACTAGCACAGATACGCAGTATTTT. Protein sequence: CASSPLPPGGTSTDTQYF.